This TCR beta chain was observed in a study of shared clonotypes between healthy human individuals (dated by TCRdb to about 2020). Context from the whole study: Three men and a couple of women, aged 18 to 49 years, made up the cohort. For each donor, three plates each were used for CD4 naive and CD4 memory, two plates were used for CD8 naive, and one plate was used for CD8 memory. Each donor's leukapheresis produced roughly between roughly 0.85 and 10 billion PBMCs. To estimate repertoire size and how much clonotypes are shared between individuals, the study performed deep sequencing of blood TCR repertoires from a few healthy adults. To increase sequencing depth and limit assay-specific biases, different laboratories used diverse techniques to prepare libraries and sequence TCR repertoires. Broader findings and caveats from the paper: Based on pairwise subsampling, the degree of clonotype sharing among donors was expected to be affected by sequencing depth. Incomplete sequencing was indicated by rarefaction of sorted-subset datasets, despite the large sequencing depth. Across a handful of donors, around 5% of naive CD4, roughly 3.5% of naive CD8, under 2.5% of memory CD4, and approximately 0.4% of memory CD8 clonotypes were shared. Higher generation probabilities were observed for clonotypes shared by all four sorted-subset donors than for non-shared clonotypes. Naive subsets generally had larger estimated clonotype richness than memory subsets. The small number of donors limited the genetic and exposure-history diversity represented. Sampling was restricted to blood, and TCR repertoires in tissues likely differ from the TCR repertoires found in blood.

Healthy HIV-negative adults with no recently reported acute infections or vaccinations were included as donors. Every donor was a Caucasian adult living in Nashville, Tennessee, USA. CD4+ T cells were enriched by magnetic negative selection; naive cells were then positively selected on CD45RA, and the negative fraction formed the memory subset. Blood was obtained by leukapheresis, after which PBMCs were separated by Ficoll-Histopaque density gradient centrifugation and cryopreserved in liquid nitrogen vapor phase. Purity and quantity of every magnetically sorted T cell population were checked by analytical flow cytometry. From each sorted fraction, genomic DNA was isolated and quantified by UV absorbance on a Nanodrop 2000c. The junction carries 12 bases between V and J, which are trimmed by 4 bases and 3 bases respectively. Including the terminal cysteine and phenylalanine, the CDR3 comprises 14 residues. The kept DNA is CDR3 alone, 42 bases in frame from the first base. CDR1 and CDR2, per the germline V gene, are SQVTM and ANQGSEA.

Using the deep immunoSEQ assay, multiplex PCR amplified TCR CDR3 regions from genomic DNA. Extracted genomic DNA from each cell subset was spread evenly across all wells of several immunoSEQ 96-well plates, with each plate serving as a replicate. Each replicate PCR for sorted subsets received 200 ng genomic DNA, equal to tens of thousands of T cell genomes. The purified libraries were quantified using a Qubit 3.0 fluorometer, sized with a Bioanalyzer 2100, and then quantified again using the KAPA Library Quantification kit. Each immunoSEQ 96-well plate was sequenced on its own single-read 150-cycle Illumina NextSeq 550 flow cell. In the paper's pipeline: Because only junctional sequences without quality scores were contained in the immunoSEQ output, filtering matching that applied to full-length reads could not be performed. Sequences were annotated with PyIR, a Python wrapper for IgBLAST v1.9, and V/J genes and CDR3 were assigned using IMGT germline references. Reads were filtered out if the reads had weak V/J assignments (E-value above 1e-6), no CDR3, stop codons, out-of-frame junctions, or ambiguous translated residues. A V3J clonotype was defined by an identical inferred V gene, J gene, and CDR3 amino acid sequence. The percentage overlap between two repertoires was calculated by dividing the number of shared unique clonotypes by the size of the smaller repertoire. Repertoire richness was assessed with RTK rarefaction, the Chao1 estimator, and Recon v2.1 estimates of unobserved clonotypes. For all TCRbeta clonotypes obtained by the gDNA method from several donors, generation probabilities were computed with OLGA. The table comes from immuneACCESS by way of TCRdb, which keeps in-frame sequences with V and J called. Part of the clones is missing from these tables; in studies checked, under half for an unresolved V gene and the rest for unknown reasons. The V and J calls and clone size are taken from that table; D and trimming were inferred from the DNA. Here the sample has just over 2,000,000 clones; 85% to 95% occur a single time. 0.13% of the sample rests with the top ten.

Comments on this clone: Its antigen target is currently unknown. Per-nucleotide qualities are absent, and no much larger clonotype sits a single base away.

This receptor was identified in a young man in good health. The chain is made from TRBV29-1 and TRBJ1-4, and the D gene may be TRBD1, 6 bases matching. Sequences were obtained from naive CD4+ T cells sorted from blood. The sample's cell subset or site label is to be understood as: CD45RA+ positively selected. The base sequence is TGCAGCGTTGTCGGGGGGCATTCTAATGAAAAACTGTTTTTT. The encoded protein is CSVVGGHSNEKLFF.